This T cell receptor (beta chain) is drawn from a study of cytomegalovirus exposure and HLA in healthy donors. Researchers ran the PCR with 60 Vbeta and 13 Jbeta primers. Original processing methods: In a later analysis, of around 80 million unique beta chains, roughly 9.9 million appeared in at least two donors. Method: immunoSEQ multiplex PCR; TCRdb's copy keeps in-frame clones and lacks some. From that table come the V and J calls and clone size; the DNA was used to work out D and trimming. The specimen's table records 140,000 or so clones. The CDR3 is made up of 14 amino acids. V gave up 4 bases and J gave up 8 bases; unmatched junction bases: 7. Germline V lookup: CDR1 SGHTA, CDR2 FQGNSA. Concerning this clone itself: Its antigen remains unidentified.

Findings and limits, study-wide: Productive rates of about 87% or about 30% were seen for most TCR beta V segments in an earlier analysis.

The gene calls are TRBV7-2 and TRBJ2-1; the match to TRBD1 covers 8 bases. Sequencing used PBMCs. The TCR was taken from a male donor in good health and CMV-seronegative. Written as DNA, the CDR3 is TGTGCCAGCAGCTCCTCAGGGGGCGGTGATGAGCAGTTCTTC. Translating gives CASSSSGGGDEQFF.